This TCR beta chain was observed in a study of T cell responses to AZD1222 COVID-19 vaccine. Findings and caveats of the study: Only 5 or 6 people who got AZD1222 tested seropositive at baseline. The donor cohort was predominantly white British with a female majority, and clonal diversity may have been underestimated. After the peak T cell response, and only then, were repertoires sampled.

Trimming took 1 base from V and 6 from J; bases not matched to a gene: 4. The CDR3 runs 14 residues. CDR1 LGHDT and CDR2 YNNKEL come from the germline V gene (reference sequence). Regarding this clone: The antigen remains unidentified.

Here immunoSEQ multiplex PCR was the method, and the copy in TCRdb shows in-frame clones only, minus some. This table has 150,000 or so clones, 93% appearing once. The V and J genes are TRBV3-1 (or the pseudogene TRBV3-2) and TRBJ2-7; TRBD2 aligns across 9 bases. The material was peripheral blood, obtained on day 0 of AZD1222 vaccination. The receptor was derived from an adult in good health. Written as DNA, the CDR3 is TGTGCCAGCAGCCAAGTTCGGACTAGCGTCGAGCAGTACTTC. Translation: CASSQVRTSVEQYF.